A selection of T cell receptor beta chains follows, all from one sample in a study of blood T cell repertoires in COVID-19. Clones were sequenced by immunoSEQ multiplex PCR, and TCRdb holds only the in-frame ones, with some missing. The sample carries 160,000 or so clones, 80% to 90% recorded once. The sample comprised peripheral blood. Receptors originate from an older woman who had recovered from COVID-19. CDR3s include the opening cysteine and the closing phenylalanine or tryptophan. The order of the fields is V gene, D gene, J gene, clone size, CDR3 protein, CDR3 DNA. A D gene is named only where the DNA matches it firmly. Size is omitted from some rows. Given values are once, few, many or a class for expanded clones.

>TRBV7-2|TRBD2|TRBJ2-1|NA
CASSLLAGAVYNEQFF
TGTGCCAGCAGCTTACTAGCGGGGGCCGTCTACAATGAGCAGTTCTTC
>TRBV28|NA|TRBJ2-4|once
CASSFYEGAAENIQYF
TGTGCCAGCAGTTTTTATGAGGGAGCGGCGGAAAACATTCAGTACTTC
>TRBV19|TRBD1|TRBJ1-2|NA
CASSRQGSYGYTF
TGTGCCAGTAGTAGACAGGGCTCTTATGGCTACACCTTC
>TRBV18|NA|TRBJ1-1|NA
CASSPSQGLGQAFF
TGTGCCAGCTCACCAAGCCAGGGGCTGGGTCAAGCTTTCTTT
>TRBV11-2|NA|TRBJ2-7|NA
CASSSAVLGDTHYEQYF
TGTGCCAGCAGCTCGGCCGTGTTAGGGGACACCCACTACGAGCAGTACTTC
>TRBV6-6|NA|TRBJ1-6|NA
CASSRQNSPLHF
TGTGCCAGCAGTAGACAGAATTCACCCCTCCACTTT
>TRBV10-3|TRBD2|TRBJ2-1|NA
CAISEGGLAANEQFF
TGTGCCATCAGTGAAGGGGGACTAGCTGCCAATGAGCAGTTCTTC
>TRBV10-3|TRBD1|TRBJ2-7|few
CAISESARDSSYEQYF
TGTGCCATCAGTGAGTCGGCTAGGGACAGCTCCTACGAGCAGTACTTC
>TRBV2|NA|TRBJ2-2|NA
CASTAHTGTTGELFF
TGTGCCAGCACAGCTCATACTGGGACTACCGGGGAGCTGTTTTTT
>TRBV5-1|TRBD1|TRBJ2-5|NA
CASSKDRGQETQYF
TGCGCCAGCAGCAAGGACAGGGGGCAAGAGACCCAGTACTTC
>TRBV28|TRBD2|TRBJ2-3|NA
CASSLTSGGRVDTQYF
TGTGCCAGCAGTTTAACTAGCGGGGGGCGGGTAGATACGCAGTATTTT
>TRBV6-5|TRBD1|TRBJ1-2|once
CASSYSSGQGGGYTF
TGTGCCAGCAGTTACTCGAGTGGACAGGGAGGTGGCTACACCTTC
>TRBV4-1|NA|TRBJ1-2|NA
CASSQHGGYTF
TGCGCCAGCAGCCAGCATGGGGGGTACACCTTC
>TRBV7-9|NA|TRBJ2-4|NA
CASSLEQGGIKNIQYF
TGTGCCAGCAGCTTAGAGCAGGGCGGGATCAAAAACATTCAGTACTTC
>TRBV5-1|NA|TRBJ1-4|NA
CASSLVVAGEKLFF
TGCGCCAGCAGCTTGGTTGTTGCAGGTGAAAAACTGTTTTTT
>TRBV29-1|NA|TRBJ1-1|NA
CSVGGTPMNTEAFF
TGCAGCGTCGGGGGTACACCGATGAACACTGAAGCTTTCTTT
>TRBV27|NA|TRBJ1-6|once
CASNGGLKASPLHF
TGTGCCAGCAACGGCGGACTCAAAGCCTCACCCCTCCACTTT
>TRBV5-1|TRBD1|TRBJ1-1|NA
CASSAGDAGGQAFF
TGCGCCAGCAGCGCTGGGGACGCAGGGGGCCAAGCTTTCTTT
>TRBV4-1|NA|TRBJ2-2|NA
CASSQVDMGLITGELFF
TGCGCCAGCAGCCAAGTGGATATGGGGCTTATCACCGGGGAGCTGTTTTTT
>TRBV9|NA|TRBJ1-2|NA
CASSVDSPPYTPAPVF
TGTGCCAGCAGCGTTGACAGTCCCCCATATACGCCTGCCCCGGTCTTC
>TRBV7-6|TRBD2|TRBJ2-2|once
CASSWGLANTGELFF
TGTGCCAGCAGCTGGGGACTAGCGAACACCGGGGAGCTGTTTTTT
>TRBV5-8|TRBD2|TRBJ2-3|few
CASSPPGGGFTDTQYF
TGTGCCAGCAGCCCCCCCGGCGGGGGATTCACAGATACGCAGTATTTT
>TRBV3-1/TRBV3-2|NA|TRBJ2-1|NA
CASSQQRLGYNEQFF
TGTGCCAGCAGCCAACAGCGTCTTGGCTACAATGAGCAGTTCTTC
>TRBV7-9|NA|TRBJ1-1|NA
CASSLMAGPFAFF
TGTGCCAGCAGCTTGATGGCAGGGCCATTCGCTTTCTTT
>TRBV5-8|TRBD1|TRBJ2-5|NA
CASIPGQGLLQETQYF
TGTGCCAGCATCCCGGGACAGGGTCTCCTCCAAGAGACCCAGTACTTC
>TRBV27|NA|TRBJ1-6|NA
CASSYSNSPLHF
TGTGCCAGCAGTTACAGTAATTCACCCCTCCACTTT
>TRBV7-2|TRBD1|TRBJ2-2|NA
CASSLAGTVNTGELFF
TGTGCCAGCAGCTTAGCAGGGACAGTAAACACCGGGGAGCTGTTTTTT
>TRBV29-1|NA|TRBJ1-2|NA
CSVGVGRTNYGYTF
TGCAGCGTAGGGGTAGGGCGGACTAACTATGGCTACACCTTC
>TRBV3-1/TRBV3-2|NA|TRBJ2-3|NA
CASSQVGTGDTQYF
TGTGCCAGCAGCCAAGTCGGAACGGGGGATACGCAGTATTTT
>TRBV7-2|TRBD2|TRBJ2-2|NA
CASSLVGGTGNPGELFF
TGTGCCAGCAGCTTAGTCGGGGGGACGGGGAACCCCGGGGAGCTGTTTTTT
>TRBV10-1|TRBD1|TRBJ2-2|NA
CAGSKGTGVVGWDDTGELFF
TGCGCCGGTTCCAAGGGGACAGGGGTAGTTGGTTGGGACGACACCGGGGAGCTGTTTTTT
>TRBV19|TRBD1|TRBJ1-2|NA
CASSAPRLGTGRVVAYTF
TGTGCCAGTAGTGCTCCCCGTCTCGGGACAGGGCGCGTAGTAGCCTACACCTTC
>TRBV5-4|NA|TRBJ1-2|NA
CASSLIDRLNYGYTF
TGTGCCAGCAGCTTGATTGACAGGCTTAACTATGGCTACACCTTC
>TRBV11-2|TRBD2|TRBJ2-3|few
CASSQSPAGGGDTQYF
TGTGCCAGCAGCCAGTCCCCAGCGGGGGGAGGGGATACGCAGTATTTT
>TRBV27|TRBD2|TRBJ2-1|NA
CASSTLAGWNEQFF
TGTGCCAGCAGTACACTAGCGGGGTGGAATGAGCAGTTCTTC
>TRBV19|NA|TRBJ1-3|NA
CASSHSGNTIYF
TGTGCCAGTAGTCACTCTGGAAACACCATATATTTT
>TRBV5-8|NA|TRBJ1-2|NA
CASSFGRTFYGYTF
TGTGCCAGCAGCTTCGGACGGACTTTCTATGGCTACACCTTC
>TRBV2|TRBD1|TRBJ1-1|NA
CASSGQGMNTEAFF
TGTGCCAGCAGCGGACAGGGGATGAACACTGAAGCTTTCTTT
>TRBV3-1/TRBV3-2|NA|TRBJ1-3|NA
CASSRQGSGNTIYF
TGTGCCAGCAGCCGACAAGGCTCTGGAAACACCATATATTTT
>TRBV28|NA|TRBJ1-5|NA
CASSAGSNQPQHF
TGTGCCAGCTCGGCGGGGAGCAATCAGCCCCAGCATTTT
>TRBV11-3|TRBD1|TRBJ2-1|NA
CASSLRTGVYNEQFF
TGTGCCAGCAGCTTAAGGACAGGGGTCTACAATGAGCAGTTCTTC
>TRBV2|NA|TRBJ1-5|NA
CASSVFRTENQPQHF
TGTGCCAGCAGTGTTTTCCGAACCGAGAATCAGCCCCAGCATTTT
>TRBV2|TRBD1|TRBJ1-1|NA
CASRGTGQGNTEAFF
TGTGCCAGCAGGGGAACGGGACAGGGGAACACTGAAGCTTTCTTT
>TRBV27|NA|TRBJ1-1|NA
CASSPGLGRMNTEAFF
TGTGCCAGCAGTCCTGGCTTGGGCAGGATGAACACTGAAGCTTTCTTT
>TRBV5-4|TRBD1|TRBJ1-1|NA
CASSLGRGALNTEAFF
TGTGCCAGCAGCTTGGGCAGGGGGGCACTGAACACTGAAGCTTTCTTT
>TRBV7-9|TRBD1|TRBJ1-1|NA
CASSLLPGQGGEAFF
TGTGCCAGCAGCTTACTCCCGGGGCAGGGGGGTGAAGCTTTCTTT
>TRBV2|TRBD2|TRBJ2-3|NA
CASVRTSGTDTQYF
TGTGCCAGCGTGCGAACTAGCGGAACAGATACGCAGTATTTT
>TRBV5-1|TRBD1|TRBJ1-2|NA
CASTGQGSNYGYTF
TGCGCCAGCACCGGACAGGGGTCGAACTATGGCTACACCTTC
>TRBV19|TRBD2|TRBJ2-5|NA
CASSSMTGGQETQYF
TGTGCCAGTAGTTCGATGACGGGGGGTCAAGAGACCCAGTACTTC
>TRBV9|TRBD2|TRBJ2-3|NA
CASSEGTSGYTDTQYF
TGTGCCAGCAGCGAGGGGACTAGCGGATACACAGATACGCAGTATTTT
>TRBV19|NA|TRBJ1-3|NA
CASSIRGSGNTIYF
TGTGCCAGTAGTATTAGGGGTTCTGGAAACACCATATATTTT
>TRBV4-1|NA|TRBJ2-7|NA
CASSTSGGYEQYF
TGCGCCAGCAGCACCTCCGGCGGCTACGAGCAGTACTTC
>TRBV19|NA|TRBJ1-3|NA
CASRSGNTIYF
TGTGCCAGTCGCTCTGGAAACACCATATATTTT
>TRBV9|NA|TRBJ2-5|NA
CASSAEETQYF
TGTGCCAGCAGCGCGGAAGAGACCCAGTACTTC
>TRBV4-2|NA|TRBJ2-7|NA
CASSQDREYEQYF
TGTGCCAGCAGCCAAGATAGAGAGTACGAGCAGTACTTC
>TRBV5-1|NA|TRBJ1-4|once
CASSLEARLIGGEKLFF
TGCGCCAGCAGCTTGGAAGCCCGTCTGATAGGCGGTGAAAAACTGTTTTTT
>TRBV5-1|TRBD1|TRBJ1-1|NA
CASSLVEGASTEAFF
TGCGCCAGCAGCTTGGTGGAGGGGGCGAGCACTGAAGCTTTCTTT
>TRBV28|NA|TRBJ1-5|NA
CASSPSKYQNQPQHF
TGTGCCAGCAGCCCCTCCAAGTATCAGAATCAGCCCCAGCATTTT